Sequencing of this TCR beta chain was carried out in a study of T cell repertoires in cytomegalovirus infection. In the study overall: CMV epitopes used comprised recently identified HLA-C-restricted ones and well-studied HLA-B-restricted ones. Evidence of both CMV infection and a matching HLA type came from public TCR beta signatures. Study observations and caveats: HLA-C-restricted CMV clonotypes gave the most frequent clonotype in two of eight donors. Summed frequency of public TCR beta families distinguished CMV carriers with the relevant HLA.

TCRdb re-analysed the reads in MiXCR, keeping a single row per CDR3 protein. The sample comprises around 710,000 distinct CDR3 sequences, 25% to 30% of which are singletons, and around 13% rests with the top ten. J was trimmed by 4 bases and V by 5 bases; bases with no gene match: 14. The CDR3 is made up of 17 amino acids. The germline gives CDR1 MNHEY, CDR2 SMNVEV (reference sequence). Comment on this clonotype: Its target is unknown.

The rearrangement joins TRBV27 to TRBJ1-5, with 7 bases fitting TRBD1. The receptor was isolated from a human donor in good health (CMV status not recorded). Some clones in this sample may be carry-over from other donors' samples. Here the sequenced sample was cultured CD8+ T cells from PBMCs, taken from culture after CMV antigen stimulation. The CDR3 DNA sequence: TGTGCCAGCAGTCCCCTCCCCGGGACAGAGCAGAATCAGCCCCAGCATTTT. Its protein product is CASSPLPGTEQNQPQHF.